This T cell receptor beta chain was sequenced in a study of identifying expanded T cells in peripheral blood. Healthy donors had no documented immune events, such as infections, while sampled. Findings and limits, study-wide: Variance in clone template counts between roughly 2-week samples significantly increased with total template count across all healthy donors. Differentially abundant clones: 0.95 to 1.5 between replicates, approximately 15 at 2 to 3 weeks, 19 to 20 at four.

This CDR3 region has 13 residues. Germline CDR1 is GTSNPN and CDR2 is SVGIG (reference sequence). J was trimmed by 4 bases and V by 4 bases; bases with no gene match: 5. Details on this clone: Its antigen is unidentified.

TCRdb keeps only in-frame clones here, not all; method: immunoSEQ multiplex PCR. This sample has about 98,000 clones, with 70% to 90% found just once. V is TRBV30 and J is TRBJ2-3; TRBD1 aligns across 7 bases. The specimen sequenced was blood. The source is a person aged 18 to 70 in good health. Here the CDR3 reads CAWTKGAPDTQYF. The DNA for the CDR3 is TGTGCCTGGACCAAGGGGGCCCCAGATACGCAGTATTTT. The full variable domain, completed using reference TRBV30 and TRBJ2-3, is SQTIHQWPATLVQPVGSPLSLECTVEGTSNPNLYWYRQAAGRGLQLLFYSVGIGQISSEVPQNLSASRPQDRQFILSSKKLLLSDSGFYLCAWTKGAPDTQYFGPGTRLTVL.